A single sample is the source of the 29 T cell receptor beta chains below, sequenced in a study of cytomegalovirus exposure and HLA in healthy donors. Method: immunoSEQ multiplex PCR; TCRdb's copy keeps in-frame clones and lacks some. The sample has 170,000 or so clones, 80% to 85% seen once; the top ten hold about 2.8%. The specimen sequenced was PBMCs. These receptors were obtained from a young woman in good health and CMV-seropositive.

This clone was detected a few times. The rearrangement joins TRBV6-5 to TRBJ2-7; possibly TRBD2 for D (7 bases). The CDR3 has 14 amino acids. Trimming took off 5 bases at V and 2 bases at J, with 13 bases between the two ends. Germline assignment: CDR1 MNHEY and CDR2 SVGAGI. CDR3 in DNA: TGTGCCAGCAGTGACGGGGGGCCGGCCTACGAGCAGTACTTC. Residues: CASSDGGPAYEQYF.

This sequence joins TRBV7-9 and TRBJ2-5, with a possible D match to TRBD1 (5 bases). V was pared by 2 bases and J by 5 bases, with 12 bases between. The CDR3 is made up of 14 amino acids. In germline, CDR1 is SEHNR, CDR2 FQNEAQ (reference sequence). CDR3 protein: CASSLTGKGETQYF. For the CDR3, the DNA is TGTGCCAGCAGCTTAACCGGCAAGGGGGAGACCCAGTACTTC.

This rearrangement joins TRBV4-1 to TRBJ2-7; 7 bases are a match to TRBD1. This CDR3 is built from 13 residues. Germline CDR1 is MGHRA and CDR2 is YSYEKL. J gave up 3 bases and V 4 bases, and 3 bases lay outside the gene matches. Here the CDR3 reads CASSRGQVYEQYF. The CDR3 coding sequence is TGCGCCAGCAGCCGAGGACAGGTCTACGAGCAGTACTTC.

This chain links TRBV6-1 with TRBJ2-7; a weak D match, TRBD1 (6 bases). CDR1 MNHNS and CDR2 SASEGT come from the germline V gene. The CDR3 is 12 amino acids. Trimming stripped 4 bases from V and 4 bases from J, with 8 bases between. The CDR3: CASSGQVYEQYF. The CDR3 DNA sequence: TGTGCCAGCAGTGGACAGGTGTACGAGCAGTACTTC.

The chain uses TRBV11-1 and TRBJ2-7, with TRBD2 as a possible D gene (8 bases). Germline V gene lookup returns CDR1 SGHAT and CDR2 FQDESV (reference sequence). V was trimmed by 7 bases and J by 2 bases, leaving 15 bases between them. The CDR3 extends over 14 amino acids. In DNA form, the CDR3 reads TGTGCCAGCACCCGGGGGGGACAGACCTACGAGCAGTACTTC. Protein sequence: CASTRGGQTYEQYF. Supplemented by reference TRBV11-1 and TRBJ2-7, the full variable domain reads EAEVAQSPRYKITEKSQAVAFWCDPISGHATLYWYRQILGQGPELLVQFQDESVVDDSQLPKDRFSAERLKGVDSTLKIQPAELGDSAMYLCASTRGGQTYEQYFGPGTRLTVT.

The chain joins TRBV7-3 to TRBJ2-5; 10 bases agree with TRBD2. There are 16 residues in the CDR3. Per germline, CDR1 SGHTA and CDR2 FQGTGA. The trim removed 5 bases at V and 5 bases at J, leaving 11 bases unmatched. The CDR3 here is CASSPWGSGGTETQYF. The CDR3 DNA sequence: TGTGCCAGCAGCCCCTGGGGTAGCGGGGGGACGGAGACCCAGTACTTC.

The rearrangement links TRBV5-6 to TRBJ1-2, with 8 bases identical to TRBD1. Losses at the gene ends were 4 bases for V and 3 bases for J; bases not matched to a gene: 5. The germline V gene has CDR1 SGHDT and CDR2 YYEEEE. There are 14 residues in the CDR3. CDR3 DNA: TGTGCCAGCAGCATGGACAGGGAACACTATGGCTACACCTTC. Protein product: CASSMDREHYGYTF.

V and J are TRBV29-1 and TRBJ2-6, with D perhaps matching TRBD2 (6 bases). The CDR3 has 18 residues. CDR1 and CDR2 (germline): SQVTM, ANQGSEA. Trimming pared 4 bases from V and 0 bases from J, leaving 19 bases between. CDR3 coding DNA: TGCAGCGTTGTCGCAGCCGGGACGGGAGCCTCTGGGGCCAACGTCCTGACTTTC. It is translated as CSVVAAGTGASGANVLTF.

This chain joins TRBV9 and TRBJ1-1; tentative D call: TRBD1 (6 bases). Germline V lookup: CDR1 SGDLS, CDR2 YYNGEE. The ends were cut back, 3 bases at V and 4 bases at J, with 16 bases in the middle. The CDR3 runs to 15 residues. In DNA, the CDR3 is TGTGCCAGCAGCGAGGGGACACTGGGGAGCACTGAAGCTTTCTTT. This encodes CASSEGTLGSTEAFF.

This chain uses TRBV6-4 with TRBJ2-3; 10 bases map to TRBD2. After removal of 5 bases from V and 5 bases from J, the junction contained 4 bases not matched to a gene. Germline V gene data show CDR1 as MRHNA and CDR2 as SNTAGT. This CDR3 has 14 residues. The CDR3 DNA reads TGTGCCAGCAGTAGCGGGGGGGCCGGAGATACGCAGTATTTT. Encoded protein: CASSSGGAGDTQYF.

The chain has TRBV14 and TRBJ1-4; TRBD1 is a possible D gene (5 bases). Germline V lookup: CDR1 SGHDN, CDR2 FVKESK. There are 16 residues in the CDR3. Deletions cut 4 bases from V and 0 bases from J, with 12 bases between. The CDR3 nucleotides read TGTGCCAGCAGCCCCCTGGGGGGGGCAACTAATGAAAAACTGTTTTTT. Amino acid sequence: CASSPLGGATNEKLFF.

A single count supports this clone. CDR3 coding DNA: TGCGCCAGCAGCCAAGATGAGGGGACTAAGGGTTCACCCCTCCACTTT. Translation: CASSQDEGTKGSPLHF. The chain joins TRBV4-3 to TRBJ1-6; D possibly corresponds to TRBD1 (5 bases). V lost 0 bases, J lost 9 bases, and 15 bases lay in between. The germline gives CDR1 LGHNA, CDR2 YSLEER. The CDR3 is 16 amino acids.

This clone was counted a single time. The chain has TRBV2 and TRBJ2-3, with 7 positions matching TRBD2. The CDR3 runs 15 residues. V lost 3 bases to trimming and J lost 0 bases; unmatched junction nucleotides: 3. CDR1 and CDR2 from the germline V gene are SNHLY and FYNNEI. The CDR3 reads CASSDSSGSTDTQYF. CDR3 nucleotides: TGTGCCAGCAGTGACTCTAGCGGAAGCACAGATACGCAGTATTTT.

CDR3 sequence reads: CASSRGLTEAFF. CDR3 nucleotides: TGTGCCAGCAGCAGGGGGTTGACTGAAGCTTTCTTT. The genes are TRBV2 and TRBJ1-1; 7 positions agree with TRBD1. The V gene end was trimmed by 6 bases and the J gene end by 5 bases; junction bases not matched to a gene: 3. The germline V gene encodes CDR1 SNHLY and CDR2 FYNNEI. The CDR3 covers 12 residues.

The chain combines TRBV29-1 with TRBJ2-1, with 7 bases matching TRBD1. Germline CDR1 reads SQVTM; CDR2 reads ANQGSEA. The CDR3 length is 13 residues. V lost 7 bases and J lost 12; bases outside the gene matches: 15. The CDR3 spells CSGWTGGNSGQFF. The DNA for the CDR3 is TGCAGCGGCTGGACAGGTGGGAATTCGGGGCAGTTCTTC.

The rearrangement joins TRBV27 to TRBJ2-6; 10 bases match TRBD1. Trimming at V came to 1 base and at J to 2 bases, leaving 2 bases not matched to a gene. The CDR3 contains 17 residues. Germline loops: CDR1 MNHEY, CDR2 SMNVEV (reference sequence). The CDR3 DNA reads TGTGCCAGCAGTTTATGGGACAGGGGTCCTGGGGCCAACGTCCTGACTTTC. It yields the protein CASSLWDRGPGANVLTF.

A few counts support this clone. The rearrangement joins TRBV4-2 to TRBJ2-5, with TRBD2 identical over 7 bases. Germline-derived CDR1 and CDR2 are LGHNA and YNFKEQ. V lost 5 bases, J lost 5 bases, and 11 bases stayed unmatched. CDR3 size: 15 residues. The CDR3 sequence is CASSENTGGGETQYF. The CDR3 coding sequence is TGTGCCAGCAGCGAAAACACGGGAGGCGGGGAGACCCAGTACTTC.

This chain uses TRBV29-1 with TRBJ1-1, with 8 bases lining up with TRBD1. Germline V gene sequence: CDR1 SQVTM, CDR2 ANQGSEA. The CDR3 consists of 13 residues. Trimming removed 6 bases from V and 1 base from J; junction bases left unmatched: 4. This CDR3 reads CSVTGGRNTEAFF. Here the CDR3 DNA reads TGCAGCGTCACAGGGGGGAGGAACACTGAAGCTTTCTTT.

V gene TRBV5-4 combines with J gene TRBJ2-3; D might be TRBD2 (5 bases). The germline CDR1 and CDR2 sequences are SGHNT and YYREEE (reference sequence). Between the trimmed V and J ends, which lost 4 bases and 2 bases, there was a span of 8 bases. This CDR3 region has 13 residues. The CDR3 loop is CASSLDYTDTQYF. In nucleotides, the CDR3 is TGTGCCAGCAGCCTAGACTACACAGATACGCAGTATTTT.

The V call is TRBV6-1, the J call TRBJ1-6; D is possibly TRBD1 (6 bases). This CDR3 has 16 residues. V was shortened by 2 bases and J by 7 bases, with 15 bases between the two germline ends. Germline V gene data show CDR1 as MNHNS and CDR2 as SASEGT. CDR3 coding DNA: TGTGCCAGCAGTGAAACCAGGGGTTTCGGGAATTCACCCCTCCACTTT. Its protein is CASSETRGFGNSPLHF.

This chain uses TRBV29-1 with TRBJ2-2, with 7 bases lining up with TRBD1. This CDR3 is built from 13 residues. Unmatched junction bases numbered 4, after V lost 8 bases and J lost 1 base. Germline-derived CDR1 and CDR2 are SQVTM and ANQGSEA. Written as DNA, the CDR3 is TGCAGCTCCCGGGACAGGAACACCGGGGAGCTGTTTTTT. It yields the protein CSSRDRNTGELFF.

The sample holds one count of this clone. The chain employs TRBV19 and TRBJ2-7, with 11 bases fitting TRBD2. Germline V gives CDR1 LNHDA, CDR2 SQIVND (reference sequence). The CDR3 is made up of 16 amino acids. Losses at the gene ends were 6 bases for V and 4 bases for J; bases not matched to a gene: 11. CDR3 in DNA: TGTGCCAGTAGAGCGAGCCCTAGCGGGGGGACTTACGAGCAGTACTTC. Amino acid sequence: CASRASPSGGTYEQYF. The entire variable domain, with the rest obtained from reference TRBV19 and TRBJ2-7, is as follows: DGGITQSPKYLFRKEGQNVTLSCEQNLNHDAMYWYRQDPGQGLRLIYYSQIVNDFQKGDIAEGYSVSREKKESFPLTVTSAQKNPTAFYLCASRASPSGGTYEQYFGPGTRLTVT.

The gene calls are TRBV4-1 and TRBJ2-3; D call uncertain. The CDR3 runs 14 residues. CDR1 and CDR2 from the germline V gene are MGHRA and YSYEKL. Between the trimmed V and J ends, which lost 5 bases and 2 bases, there was a span of 11 bases. CDR3 protein: CASSTVGDTDTQYF. The CDR3 bases are TGCGCCAGCAGCACGGTAGGAGACACAGATACGCAGTATTTT.

The CDR3 DNA is TGTGCCAGCAGCCAAGGGTTCGAGTACGAGCAGTACTTC. Amino acids: CASSQGFEYEQYF. The chain employs TRBV4-2 and TRBJ2-7; no definite D call. This CDR3 has 13 residues. Germline CDR1 reads LGHNA; CDR2 reads YNFKEQ. Trimming shortened V by 1 base and J by 4 bases, and 8 bases separated the two germline ends.

CDR3 sequence reads: CASSSRQESYGYTF. In nucleotides, the CDR3 is TGTGCCAGCAGCTCAAGACAGGAGAGCTATGGCTACACCTTC. The chain links TRBV5-4 to TRBJ1-2; D is possibly TRBD1 (6 bases). The germline CDR1 and CDR2 sequences are SGHNT and YYREEE (reference sequence). This CDR3 is 14 amino acids long. The V gene lost 3 bases and the J gene lost 4 bases, with 13 bases spanning the gap.

CDR3 sequence (DNA): TGTGCCAGCTCAGAGGGACAGACCTACGAGCAGTACTTC. This translates into CASSEGQTYEQYF. The rearrangement uses TRBV18 and TRBJ2-7; TRBD1 matches at 7 bases. The V segment lost 5 bases and the J segment 2 bases; nucleotides outside the gene matches: 3. Germline loops: CDR1 KGHSH, CDR2 LQKENI. The CDR3 runs to 13 residues.

The genes are TRBV7-6 and TRBJ1-1, with 11 bases that match TRBD1. This CDR3 is built from 16 residues. CDR1 and CDR2 from the germline V gene are SGHVS and FNYEAQ. With V trimmed by 5 bases and J by 1 base, 6 bases remained unmatched. CDR3: CASSPWDRGGNTEAFF. CDR3 in DNA: TGTGCCAGCAGCCCCTGGGACAGGGGGGGGAACACTGAAGCTTTCTTT. The full variable domain, completed using reference TRBV7-6 and TRBJ1-1, is GAGVSQSPRYKVTKRGQDVALRCDPISGHVSLYWYRQALGQGPEFLTYFNYEAQQDKSGLPNDRFSAERPEGSISTLTIQRTEQRDSAMYRCASSPWDRGGNTEAFFGQGTRLTVV.

This clone was found once. The chain carries TRBV11-2 and TRBJ2-7; no clear D. The CDR3 totals 12 residues. V dropped 3 bases and J dropped 5 bases, with 8 bases sitting between them. CDR1 and CDR2 from the germline V gene are SGHAT and FQNNGV. CDR3 sequence: CASSLVTHEQYF. The CDR3, as DNA: TGTGCCAGCAGCTTGGTCACACACGAGCAGTACTTC.

This clone was found a few times. This chain connects TRBV10-3 to TRBJ2-5, with 7 bases identical to TRBD1. V trimming: 4 bases; J trimming: 2 bases; junction bases outside the gene matches: 1. Looked up from germline, CDR1 is ENHRY and CDR2 is SYGVKD. This CDR3 is built from 13 residues. The CDR3 protein is CAISGGQQETQYF. CDR3 DNA sequence: TGTGCCATCAGTGGGGGACAGCAAGAGACCCAGTACTTC.